This entry lists 6 T cell receptor beta chains sequenced from one sample in a study of cytomegalovirus exposure and HLA in healthy donors. PCR amplification relied on 60 Vbeta primers (plus 13 Jbeta primers). The table came from immunoSEQ multiplex PCR; TCRdb's copy has only in-frame clones and leaves some out. The sample contains 190,000 or so clones, 75% to 85% of which appear only once. The sequenced sample was PBMCs. The receptor source for this set is a male donor in good health and CMV-seropositive.

The chain uses TRBV5-1 and TRBJ2-3; TRBD1 is a possible D gene (5 bases). The V gene's germline CDR1 is SGHRS and CDR2 YFSETQ. The CDR3 sequence is 14 residues long. Trimming took 3 bases from V and 2 from J, leaving 10 bases between them. In nucleotides, the CDR3 is TGCGCCAGCAGCTGGACGACAGACACAGATACGCAGTATTTT. It translates to CASSWTTDTDTQYF.

This clone showed up just once. This sequence joins TRBV19 and TRBJ1-1; 9 bases are a match to TRBD1. V was pared by 2 bases and J by 3 bases, with 10 bases of the junction left unmatched. The CDR3 contains 17 residues. In germline, CDR1 is LNHDA, CDR2 SQIVND (reference sequence). CDR3 region: CASSISRDRVFHTEAFF. The CDR3 DNA follows: TGTGCCAGTAGTATATCCCGGGACAGGGTTTTTCACACTGAAGCTTTCTTT. The whole variable domain, remainder taken from reference TRBV19 and TRBJ1-1, is DGGITQSPKYLFRKEGQNVTLSCEQNLNHDAMYWYRQDPGQGLRLIYYSQIVNDFQKGDIAEGYSVSREKKESFPLTVTSAQKNPTAFYLCASSISRDRVFHTEAFFGQGTRLTVV.

The rearrangement links TRBV5-4 to TRBJ2-5; 10 nucleotides line up with TRBD2. With V trimmed by 3 bases and J by 2 bases, 4 bases remained unmatched. Germline V gives CDR1 SGHNT, CDR2 YYREEE (reference sequence). This CDR3 spans 15 amino acids. CDR3 protein: CASSSPAGGQETQYF. The CDR3 DNA reads as TGTGCCAGCAGCTCCCCAGCGGGGGGGCAAGAGACCCAGTACTTC.

The CDR3 nucleotides are TGTGCCAGTAGACCTATAGCGGGATCGGGGTCCTACGAGCAGTACTTC. Its protein product is CASRPIAGSGSYEQYF. V is TRBV19 and J is TRBJ2-7, with 8 bases identical to TRBD2. Germline CDR1 LNHDA, CDR2 SQIVND (reference sequence). Trimming cost V 6 bases and J 1 base; bases outside gene matches: 11. This CDR3 has 16 amino acids. Using reference TRBV19 and TRBJ2-7 for the parts outside the CDR3, the full variable domain is DGGITQSPKYLFRKEGQNVTLSCEQNLNHDAMYWYRQDPGQGLRLIYYSQIVNDFQKGDIAEGYSVSREKKESFPLTVTSAQKNPTAFYLCASRPIAGSGSYEQYFGPGTRLTVT.

The chain uses TRBV6-5 and TRBJ1-1; D is perhaps TRBD1 (6 bases). Trimming took off 5 bases at V and 0 bases at J, with 10 bases between the two ends. CDR1 is MNHEY, CDR2 SVGAGI, per germline. The CDR3 has 14 amino acids. The CDR3 nucleotides are TGTGCCAGCAGTACCGGACAGCTGAACACTGAAGCTTTCTTT. Its protein is CASSTGQLNTEAFF.

The chain has TRBV5-3 and TRBJ1-6; no clear D gene. TRBV5-3 is an ORF, and what it does is uncertain. The V gene lost 5 bases and the J gene lost 0 bases, with 15 bases spanning the gap. The CDR3 totals 17 residues. CDR3 sequence reads: CARSPSGPSSYNSPLHF. CDR3 DNA: TGTGCCAGAAGTCCCTCGGGTCCTAGCTCCTATAATTCACCCCTCCACTTT.